A selection of T cell receptor beta chains follows, all from one sample in a study of shared clonotypes between healthy human individuals. Assay used: immunoSEQ multiplex PCR; TCRdb lists only in-frame clones, some missing. The repertoire holds about 2,500,000 clones, with approximately 90% as singletons. The sequencing input was naive CD4+ T cells sorted from blood. The receptors here all came from a man between 18 and 35 years old in good health. Each CDR3 is given with its conserved first and last residue. Each record gives: D gene, V gene, J gene, clone size, CDR3 protein, CDR3 DNA. D genes are given only for firm matches. For some rows the clone size is stated as once, few or many, or as a class when expanded; others skip it.

D gene: TRBD2; V gene: TRBV6-5; J gene: TRBJ2-7; clone size: NA; CDR3 protein: CASSRGTSGGVQYF; CDR3 DNA: TGTGCCAGCAGTCGCGGGACTAGCGGGGGGGTGCAGTACTTC
D gene: NA; V gene: TRBV5-1; J gene: TRBJ1-1; clone size: NA; CDR3 protein: CASSLVGGTANTEAFF; CDR3 DNA: TGCGCCAGCAGCTTGGTAGGGGGAACTGCGAACACTGAAGCTTTCTTT
D gene: NA; V gene: TRBV7-9; J gene: TRBJ2-7; clone size: once; CDR3 protein: CASSPGGHEQYF; CDR3 DNA: TGTGCCAGCAGCCCCGGTGGGCACGAGCAGTACTTC
D gene: TRBD1; V gene: TRBV5-6; J gene: TRBJ1-6; clone size: NA; CDR3 protein: CASSFRDRGPPLHF; CDR3 DNA: TGTGCCAGCAGCTTCCGGGACAGGGGTCCACCCCTCCACTTT
D gene: NA; V gene: TRBV30; J gene: TRBJ1-1; clone size: few; CDR3 protein: CAWRVVAEAFF; CDR3 DNA: TGTGCCTGGAGGGTGGTAGCTGAAGCTTTCTTT
D gene: NA; V gene: TRBV2; J gene: TRBJ2-5; clone size: NA; CDR3 protein: CASTREVGTQYF; CDR3 DNA: TGTGCCAGCACCAGGGAAGTTGGGACCCAGTACTTC
D gene: TRBD2; V gene: TRBV5-1; J gene: TRBJ2-3; clone size: NA; CDR3 protein: CASSPRAGYSSTDTQYF; CDR3 DNA: TGCGCCAGCAGCCCGAGAGCGGGGTATTCTAGCACAGATACGCAGTATTTT
D gene: TRBD1; V gene: TRBV19; J gene: TRBJ1-3; clone size: NA; CDR3 protein: CASSILPPGQRVNTIYF; CDR3 DNA: TGTGCCAGTAGTATCCTTCCGCCGGGACAGAGAGTAAACACCATATATTTT
D gene: NA; V gene: TRBV15; J gene: TRBJ1-6; clone size: NA; CDR3 protein: CATSGPWTASSYNSPLHF; CDR3 DNA: TGTGCCACCAGCGGCCCTTGGACAGCGAGCTCCTATAATTCACCCCTCCACTTT
D gene: TRBD2; V gene: TRBV9; J gene: TRBJ2-1; clone size: NA; CDR3 protein: CASSARLAGMYNEQFF; CDR3 DNA: TGTGCCAGCAGCGCTCGACTAGCGGGCATGTACAATGAGCAGTTCTTC
D gene: NA; V gene: TRBV6-5; J gene: TRBJ2-7; clone size: NA; CDR3 protein: CASSYTQRRGSYEQYF; CDR3 DNA: TGTGCCAGCAGTTACACCCAGCGGAGGGGCTCCTACGAGCAGTACTTC
D gene: TRBD2; V gene: TRBV6-1; J gene: TRBJ2-7; clone size: NA; CDR3 protein: CASSPGLIATEQYF; CDR3 DNA: TGTGCCAGCAGCCCGGGACTAATCGCTACCGAGCAGTACTTC
D gene: NA; V gene: TRBV19; J gene: TRBJ2-5; clone size: NA; CDR3 protein: CASSMNFPETQYF; CDR3 DNA: TGTGCCAGTAGTATGAACTTCCCGGAGACCCAGTACTTC
D gene: TRBD2; V gene: TRBV10-1; J gene: TRBJ2-3; clone size: NA; CDR3 protein: CASSDHGGGGLDTQYF; CDR3 DNA: TGCGCCAGCAGTGACCATGGGGGGGGAGGACTAGATACGCAGTATTTT
D gene: NA; V gene: TRBV10-3; J gene: TRBJ2-7; clone size: NA; CDR3 protein: CAISESTPEQYF; CDR3 DNA: TGTGCCATCAGTGAGTCGACCCCCGAGCAGTACTTC
D gene: NA; V gene: TRBV5-6; J gene: TRBJ1-4; clone size: NA; CDR3 protein: CASSLLLDMDVSFF; CDR3 DNA: TGTGCCAGCAGCTTACTACTGGATATGGACGTGAGTTTTTTT
D gene: TRBD2; V gene: TRBV7-2; J gene: TRBJ2-7; clone size: once; CDR3 protein: CASSPLAGVAEQYF; CDR3 DNA: TGTGCCAGCAGCCCCCTAGCGGGAGTGGCCGAGCAGTACTTC
D gene: TRBD2; V gene: TRBV7-6; J gene: TRBJ2-3; clone size: NA; CDR3 protein: CASSLARAGGGADTQYF; CDR3 DNA: TGTGCCAGCAGCTTAGCTCGTGCGGGAGGGGGGGCAGATACGCAGTATTTT
D gene: TRBD2; V gene: TRBV29-1; J gene: TRBJ2-1; clone size: NA; CDR3 protein: CSVGFAGGYNEQFF; CDR3 DNA: TGCAGCGTCGGTTTTGCGGGGGGCTACAATGAGCAGTTCTTC
D gene: NA; V gene: TRBV30; J gene: TRBJ1-1; clone size: NA; CDR3 protein: CAWREEGEAFF; CDR3 DNA: TGTGCCTGGAGAGAGGAAGGAGAAGCTTTCTTT
D gene: TRBD2; V gene: TRBV25-1; J gene: TRBJ2-1; clone size: NA; CDR3 protein: CASRETSGESYNEQFF; CDR3 DNA: TGTGCCAGCAGGGAAACTAGCGGGGAATCCTACAATGAGCAGTTCTTC
D gene: NA; V gene: TRBV27; J gene: TRBJ2-7; clone size: NA; CDR3 protein: CASSFRSSYEQYF; CDR3 DNA: TGTGCCAGCAGTTTCAGGAGCTCCTACGAGCAGTACTTC
D gene: NA; V gene: TRBV1; J gene: TRBJ2-7; clone size: NA; CDR3 protein: CTSSQVPREQYF; CDR3 DNA: TGCACCAGCAGCCAAGTACCTCGGGAGCAGTACTTC
D gene: NA; V gene: TRBV7-3; J gene: TRBJ1-6; clone size: NA; CDR3 protein: CASSQGRGPTTNSPLHF; CDR3 DNA: TGTGCCAGCAGCCAGGGCCGGGGCCCGACGACTAATTCACCCCTCCACTTT
D gene: NA; V gene: TRBV19; J gene: TRBJ2-3; clone size: NA; CDR3 protein: CASTIRRQTPLNFTDTQYF; CDR3 DNA: TGTGCCAGCACGATCCGCCGACAGACACCACTTAATTTCACAGATACGCAGTATTTT
D gene: NA; V gene: TRBV10-2; J gene: TRBJ2-7; clone size: NA; CDR3 protein: CASSESTRDEQYF; CDR3 DNA: TGCGCCAGCAGTGAGTCGACTCGGGACGAGCAGTACTTC
D gene: TRBD2; V gene: TRBV7-9; J gene: TRBJ2-2; clone size: NA; CDR3 protein: CASSYIAGAGGELFF; CDR3 DNA: TGTGCCAGCAGTTACATAGCGGGAGCAGGCGGGGAGCTGTTTTTT
D gene: NA; V gene: TRBV4-3; J gene: TRBJ2-1; clone size: NA; CDR3 protein: CASSQDWGSSYNEQFF; CDR3 DNA: TGCGCCAGCAGCCAAGATTGGGGTAGCTCCTACAATGAGCAGTTCTTC
D gene: NA; V gene: TRBV7-9; J gene: TRBJ2-1; clone size: NA; CDR3 protein: CAGGEQFF; CDR3 DNA: TGTGCCGGGGGGGAGCAGTTCTTC
D gene: NA; V gene: TRBV11-2; J gene: TRBJ2-4; clone size: once; CDR3 protein: CASSSLRKNIQYF; CDR3 DNA: TGTGCCAGCAGCAGCCTCAGGAAAAACATTCAGTACTTC
D gene: TRBD2; V gene: TRBV19; J gene: TRBJ2-7; clone size: NA; CDR3 protein: CASSIRTSGIGRDYEQYF; CDR3 DNA: TGTGCCAGTAGTATCCGGACTAGCGGCATAGGAAGGGACTACGAGCAGTACTTC
D gene: TRBD1; V gene: TRBV7-9; J gene: TRBJ2-3; clone size: NA; CDR3 protein: CASSLPQLGQGSTDTQYF; CDR3 DNA: TGTGCCAGCAGCTTACCGCAATTGGGACAGGGTAGCACAGATACGCAGTATTTT
D gene: TRBD1; V gene: TRBV18; J gene: TRBJ1-3; clone size: NA; CDR3 protein: CASSPLTGTGNTIYF; CDR3 DNA: TGTGCCAGCTCACCACTGACAGGGACTGGAAACACCATATATTTT
D gene: NA; V gene: TRBV4-1; J gene: TRBJ2-5; clone size: NA; CDR3 protein: CASSQVGRGRLQETQYF; CDR3 DNA: TGCGCCAGCAGCCAAGTTGGACGAGGACGGCTCCAAGAGACCCAGTACTTC
D gene: TRBD2; V gene: TRBV5-1; J gene: TRBJ2-3; clone size: NA; CDR3 protein: CASSDSGRDTDTQYF; CDR3 DNA: TGCGCCAGCAGCGATAGCGGGAGGGACACAGATACGCAGTATTTT
D gene: NA; V gene: TRBV5-6; J gene: TRBJ1-1; clone size: NA; CDR3 protein: CASSAPLPPGGTEAFF; CDR3 DNA: TGTGCCAGCAGCGCGCCCCTTCCCCCGGGTGGGACTGAAGCTTTCTTT
D gene: NA; V gene: TRBV9; J gene: TRBJ2-1; clone size: NA; CDR3 protein: CASSVDPVNEQFF; CDR3 DNA: TGTGCCAGCAGCGTAGACCCCGTGAATGAGCAGTTCTTC
D gene: TRBD2; V gene: TRBV29-1; J gene: TRBJ2-3; clone size: NA; CDR3 protein: CSVDRTSGTRTDTQYF; CDR3 DNA: TGCAGCGTTGACAGGACTAGCGGAACCCGCACAGATACGCAGTATTTT
D gene: NA; V gene: TRBV6-6; J gene: TRBJ1-4; clone size: NA; CDR3 protein: CASSYSSGVANEKLFF; CDR3 DNA: TGTGCCAGCAGTTACTCGTCAGGGGTCGCTAATGAAAAACTGTTTTTT
D gene: NA; V gene: TRBV25-1; J gene: TRBJ2-3; clone size: NA; CDR3 protein: CASSEWGGRDTQYF; CDR3 DNA: TGTGCCAGCAGTGAATGGGGGGGCAGGGATACGCAGTATTTT
D gene: NA; V gene: TRBV15; J gene: TRBJ2-1; clone size: NA; CDR3 protein: CATSRGARESEQFF; CDR3 DNA: TGTGCCACCAGCAGAGGAGCGCGGGAAAGCGAGCAGTTCTTC
D gene: NA; V gene: TRBV9; J gene: TRBJ2-7; clone size: NA; CDR3 protein: CASSPSSGPSEQYF; CDR3 DNA: TGTGCCAGCAGCCCTTCCTCCGGCCCCAGCGAGCAGTACTTC
D gene: TRBD2; V gene: TRBV6-6; J gene: TRBJ2-7; clone size: NA; CDR3 protein: CATQWGTSGVEQYF; CDR3 DNA: TGTGCCACCCAATGGGGGACTAGCGGAGTTGAGCAGTACTTC
D gene: TRBD1; V gene: TRBV5-6; J gene: TRBJ2-7; clone size: NA; CDR3 protein: CASSPDRGIYEQYF; CDR3 DNA: TGTGCCAGCAGCCCGGACAGGGGAATCTACGAGCAGTACTTC
D gene: NA; V gene: TRBV7-9; J gene: TRBJ2-2; clone size: NA; CDR3 protein: CASSLDLGGNTGELFF; CDR3 DNA: TGTGCCAGCAGCTTAGATCTCGGGGGGAACACCGGGGAGCTGTTTTTT
D gene: NA; V gene: TRBV2; J gene: TRBJ1-1; clone size: once; CDR3 protein: CASSKLNTEAFF; CDR3 DNA: TGTGCCAGCAGTAAGCTGAACACTGAAGCTTTCTTT